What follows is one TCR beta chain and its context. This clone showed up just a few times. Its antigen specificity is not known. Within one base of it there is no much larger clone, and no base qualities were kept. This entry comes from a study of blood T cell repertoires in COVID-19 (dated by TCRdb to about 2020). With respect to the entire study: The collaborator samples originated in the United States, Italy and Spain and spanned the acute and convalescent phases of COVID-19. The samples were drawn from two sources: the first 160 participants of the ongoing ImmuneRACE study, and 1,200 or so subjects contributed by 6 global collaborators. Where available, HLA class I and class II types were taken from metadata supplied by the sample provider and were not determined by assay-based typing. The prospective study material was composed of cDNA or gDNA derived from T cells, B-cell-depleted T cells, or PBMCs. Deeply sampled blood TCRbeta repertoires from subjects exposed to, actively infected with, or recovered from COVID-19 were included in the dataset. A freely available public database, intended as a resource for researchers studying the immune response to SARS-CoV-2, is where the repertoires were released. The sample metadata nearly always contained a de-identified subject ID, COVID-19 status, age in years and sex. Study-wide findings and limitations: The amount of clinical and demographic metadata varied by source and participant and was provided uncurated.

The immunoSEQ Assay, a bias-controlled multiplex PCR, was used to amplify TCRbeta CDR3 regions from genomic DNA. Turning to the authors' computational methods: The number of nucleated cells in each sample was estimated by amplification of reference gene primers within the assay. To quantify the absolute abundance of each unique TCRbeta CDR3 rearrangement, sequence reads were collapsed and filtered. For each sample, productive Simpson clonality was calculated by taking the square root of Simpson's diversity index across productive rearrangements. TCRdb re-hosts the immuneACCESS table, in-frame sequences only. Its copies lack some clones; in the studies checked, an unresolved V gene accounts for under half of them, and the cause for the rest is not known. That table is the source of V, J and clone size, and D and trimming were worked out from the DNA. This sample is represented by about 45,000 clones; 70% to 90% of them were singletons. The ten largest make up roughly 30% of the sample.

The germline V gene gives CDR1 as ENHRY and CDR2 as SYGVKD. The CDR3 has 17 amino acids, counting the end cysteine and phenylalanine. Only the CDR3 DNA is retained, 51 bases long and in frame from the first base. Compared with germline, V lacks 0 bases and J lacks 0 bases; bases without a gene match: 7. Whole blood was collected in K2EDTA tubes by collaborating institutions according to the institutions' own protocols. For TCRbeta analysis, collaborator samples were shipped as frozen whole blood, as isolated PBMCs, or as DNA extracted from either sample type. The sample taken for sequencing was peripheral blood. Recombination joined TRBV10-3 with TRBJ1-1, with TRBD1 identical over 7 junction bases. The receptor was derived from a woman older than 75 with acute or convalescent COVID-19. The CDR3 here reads CAISESTWGQLNTEAFF. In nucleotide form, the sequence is TGTGCCATCAGTGAGTCTACTTGGGGACAGTTGAACACTGAAGCTTTCTTT.